This T cell receptor beta chain is from a study of regulatory T cells in long-lasting Graves disease. Whole-study context: Graves' patients, diagnosed recently, had received antithyroid drugs under 3 months.

CDR1 is SQVTM, CDR2 ANQGSEA, per germline. This CDR3 has 12 amino acids. V gave up 7 bases and J gave up 2 bases, with 12 bases separating them. The authors built TCR beta libraries using iRepertoire HTBI primers and Arm-PCR of CDR3 regions. One entry per CDR3 protein results from TCRdb running MiXCR on the multiplex PCR reads. Of 300,000 to 400,000 distinct CDR3 sequences listed, over 15% were seen once; the top ten hold about 39%. Time point denoted: newly diagnosed GD, antithyroid drugs for less than 3 months. PBMCs were the source of the RNA used for TCR sequencing. The table lists this clonotype with many counts.

The clonotype comes from a female donor with Graves disease. Material: peripheral blood mononuclear cells (PBMCs), obtained at new diagnosis, from a patient treated with antithyroid drugs. V gene TRBV29-1 combines with J gene TRBJ2-7; a possible D gene is TRBD2 (6 bases). CDR3 nucleotide sequence: TGCAGCGGCCGGGACTCCCCCTACGAGCAGTACTTC. It codes for CSGRDSPYEQYF.